This TCR beta chain was sequenced in a study of response to subunit inactivated influenza vaccine. Each CDR3 protein gets one entry after TCRdb re-called the RT-PCR reads with MiXCR. This table has around 480,000 distinct CDR3 sequences, 16% appearing once. V dropped 0 bases and J dropped 2; count of bases not matched to a gene: 1. Germline CDR1 MNHNS, CDR2 SASEGT. This CDR3 is built from 15 residues. This TCR was sampled from a man between 50 and 69 years old who received an inactivated influenza vaccine. Sequencing was performed on CD4+ T cells sorted from PBMCs, taken around 2 years after vaccination. J is TRBJ2-3 and V is TRBV6-1; 8 bases fit TRBD1. CDR3 protein: CASSEADRVTDTQYF. The CDR3 nucleotides read TGTGCCAGCAGTGAAGCGGACAGGGTCACAGATACGCAGTATTTT.